This passage covers 10 T cell receptor beta chains from one sample sequenced in a study of cytomegalovirus exposure and HLA in healthy donors. Data came from immunoSEQ multiplex PCR; TCRdb stores just in-frame clones and leaves some out. Seen here are fewer than 200,000 clones, roughly four fifths observed once, and the top ten hold about 3%. Sequenced sample: PBMCs. The origin of the receptors is a woman between 18 and 30 years old in good health and CMV-seropositive.

The chain joins TRBV19 to TRBJ1-1; no clear D gene. The length of the CDR3 is 14 residues. Germline CDR1 is LNHDA and CDR2 is SQIVND (reference sequence). The V end was cut by 3 bases, the J end by 1 base, with 9 bases between. The CDR3 bases are TGTGCCAGTAGTATTCGGGTTTCGAACACTGAAGCTTTCTTT. It yields the protein CASSIRVSNTEAFF.

The CDR3 spells CASSSSTGQGGTDTQYF. DNA for the CDR3: TGTGCCAGCAGCTCTTCAACCGGACAGGGGGGCACAGATACGCAGTATTTT. The rearrangement joins TRBV11-2 to TRBJ2-3; 10 bases fit TRBD1. CDR1 and CDR2 (germline): SGHAT, FQNNGV. There are 17 residues in the CDR3. V lost 4 bases, J lost 1 base, and 8 bases stayed unmatched.

This chain joins TRBV5-8 and TRBJ1-2, with D tentatively TRBD1 (5 bases). The germline CDR1 and CDR2 sequences are SGHTS and YDEGEE. The CDR3 is 16 residues long. The ends were cut back, 4 bases at V and 3 bases at J, with 19 bases in the middle. Here the CDR3 DNA reads TGTGCCAGCAGCCTCTCAACCAATGGGGGGGACTATGGCTACACCTTC. Translating it yields CASSLSTNGGDYGYTF.

The chain couples TRBV19 to TRBJ1-2; 9 bases are shared with TRBD1. After removal of 6 bases from V and 3 bases from J, the junction contained 14 bases not matched to a gene. Per germline, CDR1 LNHDA and CDR2 SQIVND (reference sequence). CDR3 length: 17 amino acids. CDR3 amino acids: CASSSGTGSSPYYGYTF. In DNA form, the CDR3 reads TGTGCCAGTAGCTCCGGGACAGGGAGTAGTCCCTACTATGGCTACACCTTC.

The chain has TRBV9 and TRBJ1-2, with D unclear. This CDR3 contains 14 residues. V lost 4 bases to trimming and J lost 8 bases, with 18 bases between them. The germline gives CDR1 SGDLS, CDR2 YYNGEE. In DNA form, the CDR3 reads TGTGCCAGCAGCCCCTCCGTCGGAGGGCAGGGCTACACCTTC. Its translation: CASSPSVGGQGYTF.

The chain combines TRBV19 with TRBJ2-2; D may be TRBD2 (6 bases). The CDR3 has 13 amino acids. V lost 5 bases to trimming and J lost 7 bases, with 11 bases between them. Germline values: CDR1 LNHDA, CDR2 SQIVND (reference sequence). CDR3 DNA sequence: TGTGCCAGTAGTTCCCTGGGGGGCGGGGAGCTGTTTTTT. It translates to CASSSLGGGELFF.

J is TRBJ1-1 and V is TRBV15; tentatively, D is TRBD1 (5 bases). Per the germline V gene, CDR1 is LNHNV and CDR2 is YYDKDF (reference sequence). Trimming removed 1 base from V and 0 bases from J, with 24 bases in between. The CDR3 covers 20 residues. The CDR3 is CATSRGGQGKGRFVNTEAFF. The DNA of the CDR3 is TGTGCCACCAGCAGAGGTGGCCAGGGAAAGGGGCGATTCGTGAACACTGAAGCTTTCTTT.

This clone was seen only a few times. The V and J genes are TRBV5-4 and TRBJ1-3, with D possibly matching TRBD1 (5 bases). The germline V gene has CDR1 SGHNT and CDR2 YYREEE (reference sequence). This CDR3 is 15 amino acids long. V was shortened by 2 bases and J by 2 bases, with 11 bases between the two germline ends. The CDR3 bases are TGTGCCAGCAGCTTAGGTCAGGGAACTGGAAACACCATATATTTT. It codes for CASSLGQGTGNTIYF.

This rearrangement joins TRBV27 to TRBJ2-1, with 8 bases identical to TRBD1. CDR1 is MNHEY and CDR2 is SMNVEV in the germline V gene (reference sequence). The ends lost 3 bases at V and 1 base at J; junction bases unmatched: 5. The CDR3 is made up of 16 amino acids. The CDR3 protein is CASSFDRGLSYNEQFF. The CDR3 bases are TGTGCCAGCAGTTTCGACAGGGGATTATCCTACAATGAGCAGTTCTTC.

This clone was found once. The V call is TRBV5-1, the J call TRBJ2-2; D call uncertain. Germline V CDR1 and CDR2: SGHRS, YFSETQ. Trimming stripped 1 base from V and 0 bases from J, with 19 bases between. The CDR3 is made up of 19 amino acids. The CDR3 protein is CASSLISTLHSANTGELFF. Written as DNA, the CDR3 is TGCGCCAGCAGCTTGATATCGACTCTCCATTCCGCGAACACCGGGGAGCTGTTTTTT.